The clone carrying this T cell receptor beta chain was recorded a few times. cDNA prepared by RNA extraction and subsequent reverse transcription served as the template for sequencing. Data came from immunoSEQ multiplex PCR; TCRdb stores just in-frame clones and leaves some out. This table holds roughly 14,000 clones, 50% to 60% found once. Specimens obtained from alopecia areata patients comprised lesional scalp punch biopsies and peripheral blood. The data originate from a study of CD8+ T cells in alopecia areata. Study as a whole: Treated patients took oral tofacitinib at 5 to 10 mg twice daily.

From germline, CDR1 is MDHEN and CDR2 SYDVKM. The CDR3 has 19 amino acids. V was pared by 4 bases and J by 0 bases, with 21 bases between. This chain uses TRBV28 with TRBJ1-4; perhaps TRBD1 as D (6 bases). Sequencing used skin, obtained at week 0. This TCR was recovered from a human donor with alopecia areata. The CDR3 DNA reads as TGTGCCAGCAGTTCCCCGCATAGGGGGGCCCATGCAACTAATGAAAAACTGTTTTTT. Translating gives CASSSPHRGAHATNEKLFF.